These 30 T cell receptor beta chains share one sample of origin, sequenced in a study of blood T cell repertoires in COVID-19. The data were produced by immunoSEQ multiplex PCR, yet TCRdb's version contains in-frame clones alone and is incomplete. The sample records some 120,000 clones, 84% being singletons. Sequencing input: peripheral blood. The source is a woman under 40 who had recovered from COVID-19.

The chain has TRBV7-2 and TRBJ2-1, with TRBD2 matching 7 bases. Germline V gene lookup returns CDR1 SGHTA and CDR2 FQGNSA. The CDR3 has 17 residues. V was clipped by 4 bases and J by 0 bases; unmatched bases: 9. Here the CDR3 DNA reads TGTGCCAGCAGCTCCATGGGGGGGAGGAGCTCCTACAATGAGCAGTTCTTC. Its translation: CASSSMGGRSSYNEQFF.

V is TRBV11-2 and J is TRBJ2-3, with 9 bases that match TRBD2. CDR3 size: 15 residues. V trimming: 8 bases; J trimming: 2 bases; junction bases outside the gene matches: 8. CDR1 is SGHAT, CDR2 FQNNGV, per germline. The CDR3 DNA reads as TGTGCCAGCGTTCGGCGGGGGGGCCCCACAGATACGCAGTATTTT. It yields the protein CASVRRGGPTDTQYF.

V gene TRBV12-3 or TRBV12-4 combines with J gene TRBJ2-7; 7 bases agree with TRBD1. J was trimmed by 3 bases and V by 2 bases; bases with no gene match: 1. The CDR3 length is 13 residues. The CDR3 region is CASSLWDSYEQYF. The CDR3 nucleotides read TGTGCCAGCAGTTTATGGGACAGCTACGAGCAGTACTTC.

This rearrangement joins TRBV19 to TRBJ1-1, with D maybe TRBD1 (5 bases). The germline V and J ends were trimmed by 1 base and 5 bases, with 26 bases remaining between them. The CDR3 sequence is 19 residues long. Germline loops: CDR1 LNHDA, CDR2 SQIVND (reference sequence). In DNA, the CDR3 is TGTGCCAGTAGTATAGGGCCCCCAGGGAGGGAAGGTTTACGGACTGAAGCTTTCTTT. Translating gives CASSIGPPGREGLRTEAFF. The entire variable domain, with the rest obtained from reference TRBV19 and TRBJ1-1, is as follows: DGGITQSPKYLFRKEGQNVTLSCEQNLNHDAMYWYRQDPGQGLRLIYYSQIVNDFQKGDIAEGYSVSREKKESFPLTVTSAQKNPTAFYLCASSIGPPGREGLRTEAFFGQGTRLTVV.

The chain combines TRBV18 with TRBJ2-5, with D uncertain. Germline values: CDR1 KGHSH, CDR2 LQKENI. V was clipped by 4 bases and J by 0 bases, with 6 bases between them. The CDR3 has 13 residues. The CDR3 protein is CASSLEYQETQYF. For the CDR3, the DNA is TGTGCCAGCTCACTTGAGTACCAAGAGACCCAGTACTTC.

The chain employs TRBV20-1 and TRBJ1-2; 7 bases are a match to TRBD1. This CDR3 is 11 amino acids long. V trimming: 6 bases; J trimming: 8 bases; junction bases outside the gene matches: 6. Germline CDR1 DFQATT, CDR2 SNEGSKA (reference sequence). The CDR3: CSASTGSGYTF. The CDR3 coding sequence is TGCAGTGCATCGACAGGGAGCGGCTACACCTTC.

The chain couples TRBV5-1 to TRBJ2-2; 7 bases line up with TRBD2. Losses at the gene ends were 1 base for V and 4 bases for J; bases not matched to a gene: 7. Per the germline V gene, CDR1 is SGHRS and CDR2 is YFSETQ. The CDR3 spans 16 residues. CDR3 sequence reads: CASSLQGLIVTGELFF. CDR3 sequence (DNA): TGCGCCAGCAGCTTGCAGGGACTAATTGTCACCGGGGAGCTGTTTTTT.

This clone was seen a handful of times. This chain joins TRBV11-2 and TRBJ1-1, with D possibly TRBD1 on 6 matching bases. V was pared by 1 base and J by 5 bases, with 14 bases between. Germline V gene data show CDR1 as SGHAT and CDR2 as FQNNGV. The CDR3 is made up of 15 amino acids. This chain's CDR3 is CASSLVPGVGTEAFF. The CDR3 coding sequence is TGTGCCAGCAGCTTAGTTCCAGGGGTAGGGACTGAAGCTTTCTTT.

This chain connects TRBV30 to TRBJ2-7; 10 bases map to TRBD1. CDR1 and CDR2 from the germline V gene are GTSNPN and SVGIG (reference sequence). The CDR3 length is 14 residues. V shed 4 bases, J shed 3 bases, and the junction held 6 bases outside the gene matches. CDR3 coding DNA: TGTGCCTGGACCGACAGGGGGCCCCTCTACGAGCAGTACTTC. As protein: CAWTDRGPLYEQYF.

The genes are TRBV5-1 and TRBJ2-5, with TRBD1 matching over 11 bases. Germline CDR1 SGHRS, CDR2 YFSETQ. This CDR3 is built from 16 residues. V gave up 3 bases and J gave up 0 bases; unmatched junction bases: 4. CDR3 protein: CASSSGTGGYQETQYF. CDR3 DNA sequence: TGCGCCAGCAGCTCCGGGACAGGGGGTTACCAAGAGACCCAGTACTTC.

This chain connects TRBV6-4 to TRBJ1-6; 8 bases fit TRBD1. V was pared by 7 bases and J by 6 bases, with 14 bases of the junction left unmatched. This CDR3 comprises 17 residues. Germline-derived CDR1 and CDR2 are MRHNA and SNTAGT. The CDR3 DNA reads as TGTGCCAGCATTCCCCGGCGGGACAGGTGGGTTAATTCACCCCTCCACTTT. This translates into CASIPRRDRWVNSPLHF.

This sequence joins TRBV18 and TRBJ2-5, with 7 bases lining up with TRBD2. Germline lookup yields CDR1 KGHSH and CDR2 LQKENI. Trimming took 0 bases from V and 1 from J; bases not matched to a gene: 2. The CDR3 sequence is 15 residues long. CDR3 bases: TGTGCCAGCTCACCACCCGGGGGGAGCCAAGAGACCCAGTACTTC. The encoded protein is CASSPPGGSQETQYF.

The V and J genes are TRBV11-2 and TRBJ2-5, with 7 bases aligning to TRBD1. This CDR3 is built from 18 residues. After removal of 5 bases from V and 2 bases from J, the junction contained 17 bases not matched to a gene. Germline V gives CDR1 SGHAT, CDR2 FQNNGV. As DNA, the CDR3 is TGTGCCAGCAGCCTAATGCCGTCCGGGACAGACCTTCAAGAGACCCAGTACTTC. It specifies CASSLMPSGTDLQETQYF. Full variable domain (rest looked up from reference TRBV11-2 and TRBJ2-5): EAGVAQSPRYKIIEKRQSVAFWCNPISGHATLYWYQQILGQGPKLLIQFQNNGVVDDSQLPKDRFSAERLKGVDSTLKIQPAKLEDSAVYLCASSLMPSGTDLQETQYFGPGTRLLVL.

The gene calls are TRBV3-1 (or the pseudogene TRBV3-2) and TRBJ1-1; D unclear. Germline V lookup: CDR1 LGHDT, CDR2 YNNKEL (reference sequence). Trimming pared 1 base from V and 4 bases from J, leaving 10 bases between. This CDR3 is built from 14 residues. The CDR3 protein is CASSQAGLGTEAFF. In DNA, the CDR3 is TGTGCCAGCAGCCAAGCCGGGTTAGGCACTGAAGCTTTCTTT.

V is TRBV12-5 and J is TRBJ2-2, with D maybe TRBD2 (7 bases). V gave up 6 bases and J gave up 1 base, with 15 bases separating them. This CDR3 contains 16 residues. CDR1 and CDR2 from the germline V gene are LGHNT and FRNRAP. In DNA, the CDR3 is TGTGCTAGTGGACCGCCCGGGGGGCGGAACACCGGGGAGCTGTTTTTT. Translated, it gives CASGPPGGRNTGELFF. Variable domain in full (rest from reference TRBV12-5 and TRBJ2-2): DARVTQTPRHKVTEMGQEVTMRCQPILGHNTVFWYRQTMMQGLELLAYFRNRAPLDDSGMPKDRFSAEMPDATLATLKIQPSEPRDSAVYFCASGPPGGRNTGELFFGEGSRLTVL.

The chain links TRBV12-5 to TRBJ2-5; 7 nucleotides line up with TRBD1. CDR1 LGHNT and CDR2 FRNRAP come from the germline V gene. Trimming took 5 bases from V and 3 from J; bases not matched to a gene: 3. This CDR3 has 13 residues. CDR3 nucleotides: TGTGCTAGTGGTACCGGGACAGAAGAGACCCAGTACTTC. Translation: CASGTGTEETQYF. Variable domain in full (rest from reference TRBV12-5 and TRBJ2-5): DARVTQTPRHKVTEMGQEVTMRCQPILGHNTVFWYRQTMMQGLELLAYFRNRAPLDDSGMPKDRFSAEMPDATLATLKIQPSEPRDSAVYFCASGTGTEETQYFGPGTRLLVL.

The CDR3 nucleotides read TGTGCCAGCAGCTTGAGAGCGGGAGGAGGGGCATCCTACGAGCAGTACTTC. Translating gives CASSLRAGGGASYEQYF. V gene TRBV5-4 combines with J gene TRBJ2-7, with 9 nucleotides matching TRBD2. This CDR3 contains 17 residues. CDR1 is SGHNT and CDR2 is YYREEE in the germline V gene (reference sequence). Trimming cost V 1 base and J 1 base; bases outside gene matches: 9.

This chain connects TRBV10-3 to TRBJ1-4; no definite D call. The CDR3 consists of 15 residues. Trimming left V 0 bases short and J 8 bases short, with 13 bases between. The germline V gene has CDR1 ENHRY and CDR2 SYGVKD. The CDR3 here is CAISESLTETEKLFF. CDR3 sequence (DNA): TGTGCCATCAGTGAGTCTTTAACAGAAACCGAAAAACTGTTTTTT.

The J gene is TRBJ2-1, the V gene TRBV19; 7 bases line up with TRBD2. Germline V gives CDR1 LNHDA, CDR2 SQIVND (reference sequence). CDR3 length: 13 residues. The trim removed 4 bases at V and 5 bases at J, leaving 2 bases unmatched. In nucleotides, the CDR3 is TGTGCCAGTAGTAGAGGGACTAACAATGAGCAGTTCTTC. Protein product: CASSRGTNNEQFF. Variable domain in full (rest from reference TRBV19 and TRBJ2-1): DGGITQSPKYLFRKEGQNVTLSCEQNLNHDAMYWYRQDPGQGLRLIYYSQIVNDFQKGDIAEGYSVSREKKESFPLTVTSAQKNPTAFYLCASSRGTNNEQFFGPGTRLTVL.

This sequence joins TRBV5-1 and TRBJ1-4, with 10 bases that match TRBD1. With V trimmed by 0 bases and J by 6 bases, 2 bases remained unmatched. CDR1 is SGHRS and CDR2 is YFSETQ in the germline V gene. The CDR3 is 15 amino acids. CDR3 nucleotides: TGCGCCAGCAGCTTGGAGGGGACAGGGGATGAAAAACTGTTTTTT. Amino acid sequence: CASSLEGTGDEKLFF.

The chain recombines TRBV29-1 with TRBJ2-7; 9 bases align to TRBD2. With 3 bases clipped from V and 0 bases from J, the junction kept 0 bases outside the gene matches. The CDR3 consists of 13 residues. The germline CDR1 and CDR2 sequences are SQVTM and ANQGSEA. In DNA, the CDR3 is TGCAGCGTTGAGACTAGCGGCTCCTACGAGCAGTACTTC. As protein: CSVETSGSYEQYF.

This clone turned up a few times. Here the CDR3 reads CASSSGTGNEKLFF. CDR3 nucleotides: TGTGCCAGCTCATCCGGGACAGGAAATGAAAAACTGTTTTTT. The rearrangement uses TRBV18 and TRBJ1-4; 8 bases line up with TRBD1. The CDR3 contains 14 residues. V shed 5 bases, J shed 5 bases, and the junction held 4 bases outside the gene matches. In germline, CDR1 is KGHSH, CDR2 LQKENI.

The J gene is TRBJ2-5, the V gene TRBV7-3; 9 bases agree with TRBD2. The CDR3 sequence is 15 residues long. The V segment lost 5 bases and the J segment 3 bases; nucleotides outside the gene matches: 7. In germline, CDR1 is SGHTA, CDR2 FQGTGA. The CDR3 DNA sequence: TGTGCCAGCAGCCGAAGCGGGAGGAGGGAAGAGACCCAGTACTTC. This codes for CASSRSGRREETQYF.

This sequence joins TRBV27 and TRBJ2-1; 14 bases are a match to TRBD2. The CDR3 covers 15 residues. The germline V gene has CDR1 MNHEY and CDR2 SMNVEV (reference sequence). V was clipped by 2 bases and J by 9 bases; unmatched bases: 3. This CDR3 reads CASSLGTSGSGEQFF. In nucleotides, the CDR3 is TGTGCCAGCAGTTTAGGGACTAGCGGGAGCGGTGAGCAGTTCTTC.

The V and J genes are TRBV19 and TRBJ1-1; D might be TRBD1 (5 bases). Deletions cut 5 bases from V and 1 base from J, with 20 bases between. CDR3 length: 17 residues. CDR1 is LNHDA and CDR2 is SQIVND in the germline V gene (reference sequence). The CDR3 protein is CASSPGTLGGRNTEAFF. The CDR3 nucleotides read TGTGCCAGTAGTCCGGGGACCCTGGGGGGTCGGAACACTGAAGCTTTCTTT.

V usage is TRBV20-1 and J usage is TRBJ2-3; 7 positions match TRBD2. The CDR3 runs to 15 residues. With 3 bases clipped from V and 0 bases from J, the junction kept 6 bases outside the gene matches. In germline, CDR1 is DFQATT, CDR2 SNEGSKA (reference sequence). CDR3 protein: CSASELATSTDTQYF. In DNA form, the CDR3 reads TGCAGTGCTAGTGAACTAGCGACTAGCACAGATACGCAGTATTTT.

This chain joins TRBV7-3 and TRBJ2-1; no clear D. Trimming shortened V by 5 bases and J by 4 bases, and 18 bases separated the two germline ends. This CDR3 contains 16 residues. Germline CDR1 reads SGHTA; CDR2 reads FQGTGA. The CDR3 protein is CASSPLSRLGYNEQFF. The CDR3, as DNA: TGTGCCAGCAGCCCCCTTTCTCGGCTAGGATACAATGAGCAGTTCTTC.

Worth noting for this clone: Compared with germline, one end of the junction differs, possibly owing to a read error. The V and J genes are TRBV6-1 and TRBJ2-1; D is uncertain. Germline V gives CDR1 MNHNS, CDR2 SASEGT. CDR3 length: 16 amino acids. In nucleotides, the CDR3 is TGTGCCAGCAGAGAAGGGTCCTTGAGCTCCTACAATGAGCAGTTCTTC. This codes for CASREGSLSSYNEQFF.

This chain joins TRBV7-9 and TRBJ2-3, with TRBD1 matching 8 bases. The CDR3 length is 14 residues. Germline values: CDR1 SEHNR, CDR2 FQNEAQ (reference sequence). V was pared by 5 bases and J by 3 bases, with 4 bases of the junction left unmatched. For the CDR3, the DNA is TGTGCCAGCAGCCACGGACAGGGAACAGATACGCAGTATTTT. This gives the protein CASSHGQGTDTQYF.

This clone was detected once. The CDR3 nucleotides are TGTGCCAGCAGCTTAGGGCTAGCGGGAGGGCAAGAGACCCAGTACTTC. Its protein is CASSLGLAGGQETQYF. V is TRBV7-6 and J is TRBJ2-5; 12 positions agree with TRBD2. Germline V gene sequence: CDR1 SGHVS, CDR2 FNYEAQ. The J segment lost 2 bases and the V segment lost 1 base, leaving 2 bases of the junction unmatched. The CDR3 covers 16 residues.